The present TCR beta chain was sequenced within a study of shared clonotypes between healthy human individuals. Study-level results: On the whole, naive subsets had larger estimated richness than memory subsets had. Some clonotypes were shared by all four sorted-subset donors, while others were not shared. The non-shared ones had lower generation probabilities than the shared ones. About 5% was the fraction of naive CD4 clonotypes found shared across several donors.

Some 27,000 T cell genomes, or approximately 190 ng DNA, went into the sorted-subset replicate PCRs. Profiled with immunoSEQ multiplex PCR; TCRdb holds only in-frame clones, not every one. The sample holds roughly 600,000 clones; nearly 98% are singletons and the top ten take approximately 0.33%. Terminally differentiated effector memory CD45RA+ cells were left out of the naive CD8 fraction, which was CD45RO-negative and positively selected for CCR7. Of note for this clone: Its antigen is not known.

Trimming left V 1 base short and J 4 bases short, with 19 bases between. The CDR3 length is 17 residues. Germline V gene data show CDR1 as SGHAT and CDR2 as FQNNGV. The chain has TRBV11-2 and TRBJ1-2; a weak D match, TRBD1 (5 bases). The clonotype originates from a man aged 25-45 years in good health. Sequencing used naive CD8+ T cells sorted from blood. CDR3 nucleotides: TGTGCCAGCAGCTTAGGGTGGGGCGTGACCCTTCTCTATGGCTACACCTTC. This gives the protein CASSLGWGVTLLYGYTF.